Listed below are T cell receptor beta chains from one sample, sequenced in a study of neurological immune-mediated disorders. TCRdb reanalysed the 5' RACE reads using MiXCR and keeps one entry per CDR3 protein. The sample lists 40,000 or so distinct CDR3 sequences, roughly 13% occurring once. Sequencing input: PBMCs. These receptors came from a woman between 45 and 60 years old with HTLV-1-associated myelopathy (HAM/TSP). The CDR3 runs from the conserved cysteine through the conserved F or W. The D gene is left open where the match is weak. Clone size, where shown, is once, few, many, or a class for clones that have expanded.

J gene: TRBJ2-2; D gene: TRBD1; clone size: many; V gene: TRBV6-6; CDR3 protein: CASSYSGGSLTGELFF; CDR3 DNA: TGTGCCAGCAGTTACTCAGGGGGCAGTTTAACCGGGGAGCTGTTTTTT
J gene: TRBJ2-5; D gene: .; clone size: .; V gene: TRBV28; CDR3 protein: CASSSPRRNQETQYF; CDR3 DNA: TGTGCCAGCAGTTCCCCCCGGAGGAACCAAGAGACCCAGTACTTC
J gene: TRBJ1-1; D gene: TRBD1; clone size: many; V gene: TRBV7-9; CDR3 protein: CASSLGLGWTGGREAFF; CDR3 DNA: TGTGCCAGCAGCTTAGGGTTAGGGTGGACAGGGGGCCGTGAAGCTTTCTTT
J gene: TRBJ2-7; D gene: TRBD2; clone size: few; V gene: TRBV7-2; CDR3 protein: CASSVAGPTYEQYF; CDR3 DNA: TGTGCCAGCTCGGTAGCGGGCCCTACCTACGAGCAGTACTTC
J gene: TRBJ2-7; D gene: TRBD1; clone size: many; V gene: TRBV20-1; CDR3 protein: CSATGQVYEQYF; CDR3 DNA: TGCAGTGCTACGGGACAGGTCTACGAGCAGTACTTC
J gene: TRBJ2-3; D gene: TRBD1; clone size: many; V gene: TRBV5-1; CDR3 protein: CASSPYGGGTGHPTDTQYF; CDR3 DNA: TGCGCCAGCAGCCCGTACGGGGGTGGGACAGGACACCCCACAGATACGCAGTATTTT
J gene: TRBJ2-1; D gene: .; clone size: many; V gene: TRBV5-6; CDR3 protein: CASSFRLATAGGDEQFF; CDR3 DNA: TGTGCCAGCAGCTTTAGGCTAGCGACAGCGGGCGGGGATGAGCAGTTCTTC
J gene: TRBJ1-1; D gene: .; clone size: many; V gene: TRBV11-1; CDR3 protein: CASSFLVEGGTEAFF; CDR3 DNA: TGTGCCAGCAGCTTTCTGGTCGAAGGGGGGACTGAAGCTTTCTTT
J gene: TRBJ1-2; D gene: TRBD1; clone size: many; V gene: TRBV12-3/TRBV12-4; CDR3 protein: CASTDRGHSFGYTF; CDR3 DNA: TGTGCCAGCACGGACAGGGGGCATAGTTTTGGCTACACCTTC
J gene: TRBJ2-1; D gene: TRBD1; clone size: many; V gene: TRBV10-3; CDR3 protein: CAITPETGAYNEQFF; CDR3 DNA: TGTGCCATCACACCAGAGACAGGGGCGTACAATGAGCAGTTCTTC
J gene: TRBJ1-3; D gene: .; clone size: .; V gene: TRBV5-1; CDR3 protein: CASSLGLSGNTIYF; CDR3 DNA: TGCGCCAGCAGCCTGGGACTCTCTGGAAACACCATATATTTT
J gene: TRBJ1-2; D gene: .; clone size: many; V gene: TRBV6-6; CDR3 protein: CASLFGGRGYTF; CDR3 DNA: TGTGCCAGCCTCTTTGGGGGGCGAGGCTACACCTTC